A selection of T cell receptor beta chains follows, all from one sample in a study of shared T cell receptors in the human thymus. This table comes from immunoSEQ multiplex PCR, and its TCRdb copy is limited to in-frame clones, with some not included. The sample consists of 550,000 to 800,000 clones, approximately 85% of them appearing once. This sample was also put to use in a study of human thymus T cells.

Sequencing input: thymocytes. These receptors came from a girl under three years old with a congenital heart defect. Both conserved end residues are part of each CDR3. Fields, in order: J gene, V gene, clone size, D gene, CDR3 protein, CDR3 DNA. D genes are given only for firm matches. Some rows have no size entry. The others give once, few or many, or a class for an expanded clone.

>TRBJ1-1|TRBV5-1|once|TRBD1
CASSLLTTQGTVLGLRTEAFF
TGCGCCAGCAGCTTGCTAACTACCCAGGGGACAGTACTTGGTTTACGGACTGAAGCTTTCTTT
>TRBJ1-6|TRBV10-3|-|-
CAISESWSPSMDSPLHF
TGTGCCATCAGTGAGTCTTGGAGCCCCAGTATGGATTCACCCCTCCACTTT
>TRBJ1-2|TRBV27|-|-
CASRPGLGEDYGYTF
TGTGCCAGCAGACCCGGATTAGGAGAGGACTATGGCTACACCTTC
>TRBJ1-2|TRBV13|-|TRBD1
CASSLIRTGEVYGYTF
TGTGCCAGCAGCTTGATTAGGACAGGGGAGGTCTATGGCTACACCTTC
>TRBJ1-2|TRBV28|once|-
CASSLRGFDYGYTF
TGTGCCAGCAGTTTGAGGGGGTTTGACTATGGCTACACCTTC
>TRBJ2-3|TRBV12-5|-|-
CASGLKGQSSGGGDTQYF
TGTGCTAGTGGTTTGAAGGGACAGTCCAGCGGGGGCGGAGATACGCAGTATTTT
>TRBJ2-2|TRBV19|-|-
CASSIAGQANTGELFF
TGTGCCAGTAGTATAGCGGGACAAGCGAACACCGGGGAGCTGTTTTTT
>TRBJ2-4|TRBV15|-|TRBD1
CATSRTPGATGLAKNIQYF
TGTGCCACCAGCAGAACTCCAGGTGCGACAGGGTTAGCCAAAAACATTCAGTACTTC
>TRBJ2-3|TRBV5-4|once|-
CASSLIGALDTQYF
TGTGCCAGCAGCTTGATTGGGGCCCTAGATACGCAGTATTTT
>TRBJ2-1|TRBV25-1|-|-
CASSSGQTLSYNEQFF
TGTGCCAGCAGCTCGGGACAAACTCTTTCCTACAATGAGCAGTTCTTC
>TRBJ1-5|TRBV27|-|-
CASSPGIYSNQPQHF
TGTGCCAGCAGTCCAGGGATCTATAGCAATCAGCCCCAGCATTTT
>TRBJ2-5|TRBV6-5|-|TRBD1
CATLGQGMQTQYF
TGTGCCACCTTAGGACAGGGGATGCAGACCCAGTACTTC
>TRBJ1-6|TRBV6-1|once|-
CASSELVQVQSYNSPLHF
TGTGCCAGCAGTGAACTCGTTCAAGTCCAGTCCTATAATTCACCCCTCCACTTT
>TRBJ2-5|TRBV7-7|-|-
CASSRPPAGKETQYF
TGTGCCAGTAGCAGGCCCCCTGCGGGGAAAGAGACCCAGTACTTC
>TRBJ1-1|TRBV7-8|-|-
CASSPRQANTEAFF
TGTGCCAGCAGCCCCCGTCAGGCGAACACTGAAGCTTTCTTT
>TRBJ1-5|TRBV18|-|TRBD1
CASSRDPGQGGQPQHF
TGTGCCAGCTCACGCGATCCGGGACAGGGAGGTCAGCCCCAGCATTTT
>TRBJ2-2|TRBV18|-|TRBD1
CASSPESPGGLSPGELFF
TGTGCCAGCTCACCCGAAAGCCCAGGGGGTTTGTCTCCCGGGGAGCTGTTTTTT
>TRBJ1-4|TRBV28|-|-
CASSLLGSAATNEKLFF
TGTGCCAGCAGTTTACTCGGGTCGGCAGCAACTAATGAAAAACTGTTTTTT
>TRBJ1-2|TRBV28|once|-
CASSFGGYTF
TGTGCCAGCAGTTTCGGTGGCTACACCTTC
>TRBJ1-6|TRBV2|few|-
CASSGRRRQRGTLHHLHF
TGTGCCAGCAGCGGACGGAGACGGCAAAGGGGGACCCTCCACCACCTCCACTTT
>TRBJ2-4|TRBV6-1|-|-
CASSERTAGRYF
TGTGCCAGCAGTGAAAGGACTGCTGGGCGGTACTTC
>TRBJ1-1|TRBV4-3|-|TRBD1
CASSHAPLRGVTEAFF
TGCGCCAGCAGCCATGCCCCACTCAGGGGGGTCACTGAAGCTTTCTTT
>TRBJ2-1|TRBV4-1|-|TRBD2
CASSQDSSGGANYNEQFF
TGCGCCAGCAGCCAAGATTCGAGCGGGGGGGCAAACTACAATGAGCAGTTCTTC
>TRBJ1-1|TRBV5-6|-|TRBD1
CASSGEQDGDRGSNTEAFF
TGTGCCAGCAGCGGAGAACAGGATGGGGACAGGGGCTCGAACACTGAAGCTTTCTTT
>TRBJ2-3|TRBV6-1|-|TRBD2
CASSEYERGGRDTQYF
TGTGCCAGCAGTGAATACGAGCGGGGGGGCCGGGATACGCAGTATTTT
>TRBJ1-4|TRBV4-1|-|TRBD1
CASSQRQGPTNEKLFF
TGCGCCAGCAGCCAGAGACAGGGCCCAACTAATGAAAAACTGTTTTTT
>TRBJ1-2|TRBV10-2|once|TRBD1
CASRLDRGDGYTF
TGCGCCAGCAGGTTAGACAGGGGTGATGGCTACACCTTC
>TRBJ1-2|TRBV10-3|-|-
CAISTGSRYGYTF
TGTGCCATCAGCACAGGGTCTCGGTATGGCTACACCTTC
>TRBJ2-3|TRBV7-4|-|-
CASSFPPFPSATIGTDTQYF
TGTGCCAGCAGCTTCCCCCCATTCCCTAGCGCAACAATAGGAACAGATACGCAGTATTTT
>TRBJ2-7|TRBV2|-|TRBD2
CASRKAGGPLSYEQYF
TGTGCCAGCAGAAAAGCGGGGGGGCCATTATCCTACGAGCAGTACTTC